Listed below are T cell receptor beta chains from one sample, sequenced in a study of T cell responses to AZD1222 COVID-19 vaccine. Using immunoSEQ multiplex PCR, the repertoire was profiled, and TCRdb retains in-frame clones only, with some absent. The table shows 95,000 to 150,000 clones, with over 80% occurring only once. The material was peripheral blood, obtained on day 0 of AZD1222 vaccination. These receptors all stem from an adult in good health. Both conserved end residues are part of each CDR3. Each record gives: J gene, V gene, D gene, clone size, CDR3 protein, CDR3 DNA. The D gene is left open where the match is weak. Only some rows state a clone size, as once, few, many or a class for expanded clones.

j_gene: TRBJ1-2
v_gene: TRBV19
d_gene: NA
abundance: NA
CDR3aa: CASSMYGLGYTF
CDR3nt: TGTGCCAGTAGTATGTACGGGTTGGGATACACCTTC

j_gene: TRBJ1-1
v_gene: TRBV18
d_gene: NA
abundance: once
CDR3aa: CASSPAGGNTEAFF
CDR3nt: TGTGCCAGCTCACCAGCTGGCGGTAACACTGAAGCTTTCTTT

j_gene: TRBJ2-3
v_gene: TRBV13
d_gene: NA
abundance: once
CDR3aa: CASSLGQGGTDTQYF
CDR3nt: TGTGCCAGCAGCTTAGGACAGGGTGGCACAGATACGCAGTATTTT

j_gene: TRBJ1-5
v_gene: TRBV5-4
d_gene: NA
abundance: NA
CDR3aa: CASSLPGDNQPQHF
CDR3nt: TGTGCCAGCAGCCTACCAGGGGACAATCAGCCCCAGCATTTT

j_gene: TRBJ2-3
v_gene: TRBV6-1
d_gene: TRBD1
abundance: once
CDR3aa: CASSAQRDRFLDTQYF
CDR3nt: TGTGCCAGCAGTGCCCAAAGGGACAGGTTTTTAGATACGCAGTATTTT

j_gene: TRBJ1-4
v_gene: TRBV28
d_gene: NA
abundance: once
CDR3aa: CASGQDGLNEKLFF
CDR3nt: TGTGCCAGCGGGCAGGACGGACTTAATGAAAAACTGTTTTTT

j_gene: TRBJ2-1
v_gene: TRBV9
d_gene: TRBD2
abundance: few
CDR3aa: CASSAGTSVSNEQFF
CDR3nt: TGTGCCAGCAGCGCCGGGACTAGCGTCTCAAATGAGCAGTTCTTC

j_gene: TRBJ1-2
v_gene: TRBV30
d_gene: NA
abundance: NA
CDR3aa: CAWRMGGGYTF
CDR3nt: TGTGCCTGGAGGATGGGGGGAGGCTACACCTTC

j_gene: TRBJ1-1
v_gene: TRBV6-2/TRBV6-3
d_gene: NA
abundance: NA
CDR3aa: CASSSPTENTEAFF
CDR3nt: TGTGCCAGCAGTTCCCCGACAGAGAACACTGAAGCTTTCTTT

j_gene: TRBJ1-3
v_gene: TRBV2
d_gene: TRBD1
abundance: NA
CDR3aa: CASKRTGSLSGNTIYF
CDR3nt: TGTGCCAGCAAAAGGACAGGGTCCCTCTCTGGAAACACCATATATTTT

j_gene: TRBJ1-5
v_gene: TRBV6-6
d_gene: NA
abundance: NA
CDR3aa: CASSITGSNQPQHF
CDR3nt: TGTGCCAGCAGCATAACAGGAAGCAATCAGCCCCAGCATTTT